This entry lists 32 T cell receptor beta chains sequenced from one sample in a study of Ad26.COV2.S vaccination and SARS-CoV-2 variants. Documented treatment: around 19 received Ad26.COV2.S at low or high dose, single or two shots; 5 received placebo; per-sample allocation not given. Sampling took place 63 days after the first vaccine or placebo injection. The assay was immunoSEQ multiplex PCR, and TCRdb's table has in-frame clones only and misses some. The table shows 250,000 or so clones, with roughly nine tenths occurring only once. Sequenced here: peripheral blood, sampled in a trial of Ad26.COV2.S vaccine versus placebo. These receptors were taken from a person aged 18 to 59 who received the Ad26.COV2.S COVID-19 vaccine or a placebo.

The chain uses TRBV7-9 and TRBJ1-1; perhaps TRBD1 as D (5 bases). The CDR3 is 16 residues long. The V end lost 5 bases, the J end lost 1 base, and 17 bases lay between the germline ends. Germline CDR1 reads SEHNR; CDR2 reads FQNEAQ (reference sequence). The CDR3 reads CASSPEAGRGNTEAFF. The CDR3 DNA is TGTGCCAGCAGCCCCGAGGCAGGGCGGGGGAACACTGAAGCTTTCTTT.

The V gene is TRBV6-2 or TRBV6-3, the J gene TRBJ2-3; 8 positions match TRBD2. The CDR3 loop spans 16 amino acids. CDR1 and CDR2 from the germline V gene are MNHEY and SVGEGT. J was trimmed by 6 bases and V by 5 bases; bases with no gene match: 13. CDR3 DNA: TGTGCCAGCAGTCCCCTCGGGGGGGTTAGACGGGATACGCAGTATTTT. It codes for CASSPLGGVRRDTQYF.

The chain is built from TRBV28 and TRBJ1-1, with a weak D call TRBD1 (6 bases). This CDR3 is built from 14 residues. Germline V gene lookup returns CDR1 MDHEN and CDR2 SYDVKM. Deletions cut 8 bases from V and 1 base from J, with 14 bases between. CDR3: CASSPTGANTEAFF. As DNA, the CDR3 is TGTGCCAGCTCTCCGACGGGGGCGAACACTGAAGCTTTCTTT.

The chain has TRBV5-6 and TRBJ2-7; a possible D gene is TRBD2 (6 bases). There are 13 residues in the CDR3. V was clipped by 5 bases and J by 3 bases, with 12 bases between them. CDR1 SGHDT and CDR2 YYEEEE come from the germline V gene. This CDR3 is CASRVGGNYEQYV. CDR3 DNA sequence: TGTGCCAGCAGGGTCGGGGGAAACTACGAGCAGTACGTC.

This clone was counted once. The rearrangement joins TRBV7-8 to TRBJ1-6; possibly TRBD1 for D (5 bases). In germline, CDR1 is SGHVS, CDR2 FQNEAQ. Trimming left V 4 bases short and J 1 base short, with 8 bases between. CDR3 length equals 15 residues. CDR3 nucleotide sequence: TGTGCCAGCAGCTCCAGGGTGTCCTATAATTCACCCCTCCACTTT. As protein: CASSSRVSYNSPLHF.

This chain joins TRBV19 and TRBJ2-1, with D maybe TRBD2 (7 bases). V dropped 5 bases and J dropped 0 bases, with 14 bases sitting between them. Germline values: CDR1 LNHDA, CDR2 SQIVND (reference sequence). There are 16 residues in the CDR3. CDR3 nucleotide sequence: TGTGCCAGTAGTCTGGGGGGGCTTCGCTCCTACAATGAGCAGTTCTTC. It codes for CASSLGGLRSYNEQFF. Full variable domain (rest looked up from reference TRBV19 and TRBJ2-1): DGGITQSPKYLFRKEGQNVTLSCEQNLNHDAMYWYRQDPGQGLRLIYYSQIVNDFQKGDIAEGYSVSREKKESFPLTVTSAQKNPTAFYLCASSLGGLRSYNEQFFGPGTRLTVL.

As DNA, the CDR3 is TGTGCCAGCAGTTTTGGGCTTCGGGAGGCTTTCTTT. This codes for CASSFGLREAFF. The J gene is TRBJ1-1, the V gene TRBV12-3 or TRBV12-4; D not certain. The CDR3 is 12 amino acids. V lost 3 bases, J lost 11 bases, and 13 bases lay in between.

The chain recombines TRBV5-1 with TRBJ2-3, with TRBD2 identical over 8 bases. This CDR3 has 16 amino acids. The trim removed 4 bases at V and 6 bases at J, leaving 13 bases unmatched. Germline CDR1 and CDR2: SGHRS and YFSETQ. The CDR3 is CASSIGTSEGLDTQYF. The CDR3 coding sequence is TGCGCCAGCAGCATCGGGACTAGTGAGGGCCTTGATACGCAGTATTTT.

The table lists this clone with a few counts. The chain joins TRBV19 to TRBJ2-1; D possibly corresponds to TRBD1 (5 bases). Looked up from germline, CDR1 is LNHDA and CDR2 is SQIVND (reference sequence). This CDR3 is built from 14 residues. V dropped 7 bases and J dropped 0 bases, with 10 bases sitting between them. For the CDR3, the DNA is TGTGCCAGTACAGGGTCGAGCTCCTACAATGAGCAGTTCTTC. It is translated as CASTGSSSYNEQFF. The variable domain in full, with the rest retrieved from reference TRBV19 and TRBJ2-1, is DGGITQSPKYLFRKEGQNVTLSCEQNLNHDAMYWYRQDPGQGLRLIYYSQIVNDFQKGDIAEGYSVSREKKESFPLTVTSAQKNPTAFYLCASTGSSSYNEQFFGPGTRLTVL.

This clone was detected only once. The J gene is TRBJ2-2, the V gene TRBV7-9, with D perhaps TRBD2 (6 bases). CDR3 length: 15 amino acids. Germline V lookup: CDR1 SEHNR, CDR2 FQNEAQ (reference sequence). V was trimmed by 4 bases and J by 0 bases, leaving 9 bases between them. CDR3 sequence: CASSYSGSNTGELFF. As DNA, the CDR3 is TGTGCCAGCAGCTATAGCGGCTCGAACACCGGGGAGCTGTTTTTT.

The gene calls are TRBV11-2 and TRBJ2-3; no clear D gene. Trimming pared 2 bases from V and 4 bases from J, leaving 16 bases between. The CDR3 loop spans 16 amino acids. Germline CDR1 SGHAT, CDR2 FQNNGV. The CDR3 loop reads CASSLRALPGADTQYF. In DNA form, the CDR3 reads TGTGCCAGCAGCTTAAGGGCCCTACCGGGCGCAGATACGCAGTATTTT. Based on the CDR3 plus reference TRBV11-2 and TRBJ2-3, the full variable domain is EAGVAQSPRYKIIEKRQSVAFWCNPISGHATLYWYQQILGQGPKLLIQFQNNGVVDDSQLPKDRFSAERLKGVDSTLKIQPAKLEDSAVYLCASSLRALPGADTQYFGPGTRLTVL.

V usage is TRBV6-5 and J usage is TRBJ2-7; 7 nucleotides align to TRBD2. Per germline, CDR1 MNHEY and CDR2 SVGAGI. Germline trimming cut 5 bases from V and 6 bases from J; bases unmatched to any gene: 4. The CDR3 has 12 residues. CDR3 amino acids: CASSPGGGEQYF. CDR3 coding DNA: TGTGCCAGCAGTCCTGGGGGGGGCGAGCAGTACTTC.

In DNA, the CDR3 is TGTGCCAGCAGCGTAGTGGCTAGCGGGGGCGGTGAGCAGTTCTTC. Translated, it gives CASSVVASGGGEQFF. The chain joins TRBV9 to TRBJ2-1, with TRBD2 matching 10 bases. This CDR3 is built from 15 residues. V shed 0 bases, J shed 9 bases, and the junction held 6 bases outside the gene matches. CDR1 and CDR2 (germline): SGDLS, YYNGEE.

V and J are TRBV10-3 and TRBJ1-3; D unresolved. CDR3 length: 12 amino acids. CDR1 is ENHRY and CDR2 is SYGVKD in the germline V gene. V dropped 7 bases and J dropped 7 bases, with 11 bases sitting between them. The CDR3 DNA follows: TGTGCCATCAACGGTTTAGGGAACACCATATATTTT. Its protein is CAINGLGNTIYF.

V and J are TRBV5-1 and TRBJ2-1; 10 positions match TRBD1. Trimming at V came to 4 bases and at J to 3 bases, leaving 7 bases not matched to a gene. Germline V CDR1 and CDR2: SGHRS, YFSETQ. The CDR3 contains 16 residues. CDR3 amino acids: CASSNLGQGDYNEQFF. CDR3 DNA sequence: TGCGCCAGCAGCAACCTCGGACAGGGGGACTACAATGAGCAGTTCTTC.

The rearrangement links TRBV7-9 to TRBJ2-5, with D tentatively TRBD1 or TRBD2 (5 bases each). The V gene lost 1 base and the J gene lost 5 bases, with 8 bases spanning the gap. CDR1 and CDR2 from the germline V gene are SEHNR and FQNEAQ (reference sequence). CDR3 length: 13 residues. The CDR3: CASSLGGSETQYF. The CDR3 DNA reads TGTGCCAGCAGCTTAGGGGGGTCTGAGACCCAGTACTTC.

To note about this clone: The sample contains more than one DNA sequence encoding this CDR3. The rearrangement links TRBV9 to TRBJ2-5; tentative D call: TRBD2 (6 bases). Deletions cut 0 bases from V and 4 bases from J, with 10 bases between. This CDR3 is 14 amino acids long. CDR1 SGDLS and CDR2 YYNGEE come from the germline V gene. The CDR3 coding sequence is TGTGCCAGCAGCGTAGCGGGGGTAGGAGAGACCCAGTACTTC. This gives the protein CASSVAGVGETQYF.

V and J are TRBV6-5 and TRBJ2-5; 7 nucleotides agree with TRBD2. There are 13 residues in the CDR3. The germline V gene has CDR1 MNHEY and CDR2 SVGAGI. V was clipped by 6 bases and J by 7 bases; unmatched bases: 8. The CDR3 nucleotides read TGTGCCAGCAGGCGGGGTGGGGAGGGGACCCAGTACTTC. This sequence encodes CASRRGGEGTQYF.

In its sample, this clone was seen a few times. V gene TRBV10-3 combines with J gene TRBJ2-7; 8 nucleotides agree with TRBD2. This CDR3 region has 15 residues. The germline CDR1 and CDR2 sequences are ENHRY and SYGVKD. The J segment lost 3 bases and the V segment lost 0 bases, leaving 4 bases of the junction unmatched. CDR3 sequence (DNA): TGTGCCATCAGTGAGTCGATAGCGGGAAACTACGAGCAGTACGTC. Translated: CAISESIAGNYEQYV.

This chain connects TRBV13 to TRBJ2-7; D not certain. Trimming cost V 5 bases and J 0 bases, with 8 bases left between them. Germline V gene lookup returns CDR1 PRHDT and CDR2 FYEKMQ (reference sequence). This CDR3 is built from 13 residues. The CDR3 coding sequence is TGTGCCAGCAGCCAACGGAGCTCCTACGAGCAGTACGTC. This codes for CASSQRSSYEQYV.

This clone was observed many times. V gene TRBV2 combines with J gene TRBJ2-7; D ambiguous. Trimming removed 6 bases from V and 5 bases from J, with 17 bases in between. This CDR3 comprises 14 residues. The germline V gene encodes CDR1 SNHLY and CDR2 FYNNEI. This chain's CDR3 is CASSELPTPHEQYF. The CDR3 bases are TGTGCCAGCAGCGAACTCCCAACTCCTCACGAGCAGTACTTC.

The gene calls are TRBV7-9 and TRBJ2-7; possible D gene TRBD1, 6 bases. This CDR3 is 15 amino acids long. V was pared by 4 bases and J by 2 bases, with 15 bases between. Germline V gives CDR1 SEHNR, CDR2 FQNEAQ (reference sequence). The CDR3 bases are TGTGCCAGCAGCTCACCTCTGGACAGCCCCTACGAGCAGTACTTC. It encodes CASSSPLDSPYEQYF.

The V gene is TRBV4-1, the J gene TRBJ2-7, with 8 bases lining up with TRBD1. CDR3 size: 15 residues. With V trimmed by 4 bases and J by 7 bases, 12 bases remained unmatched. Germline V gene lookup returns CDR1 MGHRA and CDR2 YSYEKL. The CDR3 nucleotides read TGCGCCAGCAGCCCCCAACCGACAGGGGTAAGGGAGCAGTACTTC. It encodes CASSPQPTGVREQYF.

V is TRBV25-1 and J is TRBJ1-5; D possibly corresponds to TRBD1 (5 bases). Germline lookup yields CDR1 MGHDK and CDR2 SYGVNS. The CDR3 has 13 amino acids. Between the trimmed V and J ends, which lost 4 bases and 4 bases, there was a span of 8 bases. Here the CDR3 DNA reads TGTGCCAGCAGTGCCTCAGGGAATCAGCCCCAGCATTTT. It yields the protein CASSASGNQPQHF.

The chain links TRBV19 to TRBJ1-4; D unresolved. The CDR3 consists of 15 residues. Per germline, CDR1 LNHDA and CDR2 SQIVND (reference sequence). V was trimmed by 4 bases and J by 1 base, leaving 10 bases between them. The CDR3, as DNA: TGTGCCAGTAGTAAAGGGATTGGAACTAATGAAAAACTGTTTTTT. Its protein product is CASSKGIGTNEKLFF.

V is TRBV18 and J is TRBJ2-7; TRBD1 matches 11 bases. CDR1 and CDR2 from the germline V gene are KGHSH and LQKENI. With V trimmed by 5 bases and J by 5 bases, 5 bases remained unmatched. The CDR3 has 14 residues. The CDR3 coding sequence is TGTGCCAGCTCAGCCGGGACAGGGGGACACGAGCAGTACTTC. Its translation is CASSAGTGGHEQYF.

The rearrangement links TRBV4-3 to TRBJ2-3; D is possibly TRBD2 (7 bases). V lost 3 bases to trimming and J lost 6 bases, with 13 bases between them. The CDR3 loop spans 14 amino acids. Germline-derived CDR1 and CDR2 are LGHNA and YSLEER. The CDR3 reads CASSQGGLGDTQYF. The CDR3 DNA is TGCGCCAGCAGCCAGGGGGGGCTTGGGGATACGCAGTATTTT.

The CDR3: CASSVGQTSGNTIYF. CDR3 nucleotides: TGTGCCAGCAGTGTAGGACAGACCTCTGGAAACACCATATATTTT. The genes are TRBV25-1 and TRBJ1-3, with D perhaps matching TRBD1 (6 bases). This CDR3 is 15 amino acids long. CDR1 and CDR2 from the germline V gene are MGHDK and SYGVNS. V was trimmed by 4 bases and J by 0 bases, leaving 10 bases between them. Filled out from reference TRBV25-1 and TRBJ1-3, the complete variable domain reads EADIYQTPRYLVIGTGKKITLECSQTMGHDKMYWYQQDPGMELHLIHYSYGVNSTEKGDLSSESTVSRIRTEHFPLTLESARPSHTSQYLCASSVGQTSGNTIYFGEGSWLTVV.

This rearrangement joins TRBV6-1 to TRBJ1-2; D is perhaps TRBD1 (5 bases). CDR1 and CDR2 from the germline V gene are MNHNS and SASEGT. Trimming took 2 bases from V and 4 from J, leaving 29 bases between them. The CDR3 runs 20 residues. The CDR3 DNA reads TGTGCCAGCAGTGAAATTCGCCGGAGTCGGAGGGCCAGGGAAACCTATGGCTACACCTTC. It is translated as CASSEIRRSRRARETYGYTF.

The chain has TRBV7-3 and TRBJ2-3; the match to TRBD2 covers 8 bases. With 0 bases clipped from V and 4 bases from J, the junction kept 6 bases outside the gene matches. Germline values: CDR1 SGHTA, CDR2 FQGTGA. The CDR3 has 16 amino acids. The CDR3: CASSLTRSGGADTQYF. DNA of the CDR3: TGTGCCAGCAGCTTAACTCGGAGCGGGGGTGCAGATACGCAGTATTTT.

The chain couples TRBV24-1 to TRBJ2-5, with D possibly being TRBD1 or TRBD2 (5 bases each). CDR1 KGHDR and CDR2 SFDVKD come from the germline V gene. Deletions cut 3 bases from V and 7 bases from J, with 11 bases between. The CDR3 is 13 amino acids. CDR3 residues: CATSDGGGGTQYF. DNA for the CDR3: TGTGCCACCAGTGATGGGGGTGGAGGGACCCAGTACTTC.

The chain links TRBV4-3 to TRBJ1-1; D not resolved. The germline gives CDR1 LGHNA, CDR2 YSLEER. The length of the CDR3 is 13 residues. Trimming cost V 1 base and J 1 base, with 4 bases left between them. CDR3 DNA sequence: TGCGCCAGCAGCCAAGCGTCGAACACTGAAGCTTTCTTT. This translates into CASSQASNTEAFF.